Presented here are 9 T cell receptor beta chains from one specimen sequenced in a study of cytomegalovirus exposure and HLA in healthy donors. PCR primers comprised 60 Vbeta and 13 Jbeta primers. Data came from immunoSEQ multiplex PCR; TCRdb stores just in-frame clones and leaves some out. The sample has around 94,000 clones, around 79% seen once. The sequencing input was PBMCs. The receptors were gathered from a woman between 40 and 55 years old in good health and CMV-seronegative.

This clone was counted only a few times. The CDR3 DNA reads TGTGCCAGCAGCCAACCCGACAGGGGGACCGGGGAGCTGTTTTTT. It specifies CASSQPDRGTGELFF. The chain links TRBV4-2 to TRBJ2-2; 9 nucleotides line up with TRBD1. In germline, CDR1 is LGHNA, CDR2 YNFKEQ. After removal of 2 bases from V and 5 bases from J, the junction contained 3 bases not matched to a gene. The CDR3 sequence is 15 residues long.

This clone was observed a handful of times. CDR3 sequence reads: CASSQQGRGETQYF. In DNA form, the CDR3 reads TGTGCCAGCTCTCAACAGGGTCGTGGGGAGACCCAGTACTTC. This chain connects TRBV18 to TRBJ2-5; tentatively, D is TRBD1 (6 bases). The CDR3 length is 14 residues. V was shortened by 6 bases and J by 5 bases, with 16 bases between the two germline ends. Germline CDR1 reads KGHSH; CDR2 reads LQKENI. The complete variable domain, with remaining parts taken from reference TRBV18 and TRBJ2-5, reads NAGVMQNPRHLVRRRGQEARLRCSPMKGHSHVYWYRQLPEEGLKFMVYLQKENIIDESGMPKERFSAEFPKEGPSILRIQQVVRGDSAAYFCASSQQGRGETQYFGPGTRLLVL.

This clone was found a few times. The chain recombines TRBV2 with TRBJ1-3; a weak D match, TRBD1 (5 bases). Germline V gives CDR1 SNHLY, CDR2 FYNNEI. Trimming took 6 bases from V and 2 from J, leaving 11 bases between them. This CDR3 spans 14 amino acids. This CDR3 reads CASRKRGAGNTIYF. The CDR3 DNA reads TGTGCCAGCAGAAAGCGGGGGGCTGGAAACACCATATATTTT.

This chain uses TRBV6-5 with TRBJ2-5, with 9 bases aligning to TRBD1. The germline V gene has CDR1 MNHEY and CDR2 SVGAGI. The CDR3 length is 15 residues. Losses at the gene ends were 5 bases for V and 4 bases for J; bases not matched to a gene: 8. DNA of the CDR3: TGTGCCAGCAGTAGGCACAGGGGGCAGGGAGAGACCCAGTACTTC. This codes for CASSRHRGQGETQYF.

The table lists this clone with a count of one. This chain's CDR3 is CASSSVRGNTEAFF. The DNA for the CDR3 is TGTGCCAGCAGTTCGGTACGGGGGAACACTGAAGCTTTCTTT. The chain links TRBV6-5 to TRBJ1-1, with unresolved D. The CDR3 sequence is 14 residues long. The germline V gene has CDR1 MNHEY and CDR2 SVGAGI. V lost 4 bases and J lost 1, with 10 bases in between.

This clone was seen only once. This chain connects TRBV7-8 to TRBJ2-2; D unresolved. Deletions cut 2 bases from V and 2 bases from J, with 9 bases between. The CDR3 loop spans 15 amino acids. Looked up from germline, CDR1 is SGHVS and CDR2 is FQNEAQ. CDR3 in DNA: TGTGCCAGCAGCTTATACGCAGAAAACACCGGGGAGCTGTTTTTT. It specifies CASSLYAENTGELFF. Variable domain in full (rest from reference TRBV7-8 and TRBJ2-2): GAGVSQSPRYKVAKRGQDVALRCDPISGHVSLFWYQQALGQGPEFLTYFQNEAQLDKSGLPSDRFFAERPEGSVSTLKIQRTQQEDSAVYLCASSLYAENTGELFFGEGSRLTVL.

In this sample, this clone turned up once. The rearrangement links TRBV27 to TRBJ2-2; D is ambiguous. The germline V gene encodes CDR1 MNHEY and CDR2 SMNVEV (reference sequence). The germline V and J ends were trimmed by 3 bases and 3 bases, with 8 bases remaining between them. The CDR3 is made up of 14 amino acids. The CDR3 reads CASSFRLYTGELFF. As DNA, the CDR3 is TGTGCCAGCAGTTTCAGGCTATACACCGGGGAGCTGTTTTTT.

The V and J genes are TRBV27 and TRBJ2-7, with D possibly being TRBD1 (5 bases). V lost 3 bases and J lost 5, with 11 bases in between. The CDR3 spans 13 residues. Germline values: CDR1 MNHEY, CDR2 SMNVEV (reference sequence). The CDR3 spells CASSLSGAHEQYF. The CDR3 coding sequence is TGTGCCAGCAGTTTGAGTGGGGCCCACGAGCAGTACTTC.

J is TRBJ1-1 and V is TRBV4-1, with D maybe TRBD1 (5 bases). Germline lookup yields CDR1 MGHRA and CDR2 YSYEKL. The V and J ends lost 0 bases and 0 bases respectively, with 11 bases between them. The CDR3 has 16 residues. CDR3 nucleotides: TGCGCCAGCAGCCAAGATGGGGGGGGGATGAACACTGAAGCTTTCTTT. It translates to CASSQDGGGMNTEAFF.